A single sample gave rise to the 27 T cell receptor beta chains below, sequenced in a study of Ad26.COV2.S vaccination and SARS-CoV-2 variants. TCRdb's table, derived via immunoSEQ multiplex PCR, lists solely in-frame clones and lacks some. The sample shows under 550,000 clones, more than 80% of them seen only once. Noted treatment: 15 to 20 received Ad26.COV2.S at low or high dose, single or two shots; 5 received placebo; per-sample allocation not given. Samples analyzed were those drawn on day 63 after the first vaccine or placebo injection. The material sequenced was peripheral blood, taken in a trial of Ad26.COV2.S vaccine versus placebo. The receptors derive from a person aged 18-65 years who received the Ad26.COV2.S COVID-19 vaccine or a placebo.

The chain has TRBV18 and TRBJ2-3; D unresolved. V was cut by 2 bases and J by 0 bases, with 6 bases left in between. Per germline, CDR1 KGHSH and CDR2 LQKENI. The CDR3 length is 14 residues. In nucleotides, the CDR3 is TGTGCCAGCTCACCAGCCCTCAGCACAGATACGCAGTATTTT. This gives the protein CASSPALSTDTQYF.

V is TRBV18 and J is TRBJ2-1, with D uncertain. The V end was cut by 4 bases, the J end by 9 bases, with 10 bases between. This CDR3 region has 12 residues. Germline-derived CDR1 and CDR2 are KGHSH and LQKENI. The CDR3 loop reads CASSQGNAEQFF. The CDR3 region has the DNA TGTGCCAGCTCACAGGGTAACGCTGAGCAGTTCTTC.

This chain connects TRBV24-1 to TRBJ2-3, with a possible D match to TRBD1 (7 bases). The germline CDR1 and CDR2 sequences are KGHDR and SFDVKD. The CDR3 loop spans 13 amino acids. The V gene lost 3 bases and the J gene lost 8 bases, with 11 bases spanning the gap. CDR3 coding DNA: TGTGCCACCAGTGATGGGCAGGGGGGTACGCAGTATTTT. Protein sequence: CATSDGQGGTQYF.

The J gene is TRBJ1-1, the V gene TRBV27; D gene ambiguous. This CDR3 is built from 14 residues. Germline-derived CDR1 and CDR2 are MNHEY and SMNVEV (reference sequence). V was pared by 5 bases and J by 3 bases, with 13 bases between. CDR3 coding DNA: TGTGCCAGCAGTGAAGGATCGAGGCACACTGAAGCTTTCTTT. Residues: CASSEGSRHTEAFF.

V and J are TRBV5-8 and TRBJ2-7; no clear D gene. Germline lookup yields CDR1 SGHTS and CDR2 YDEGEE. The V end was cut by 6 bases, the J end by 5 bases, with 9 bases between. The CDR3 loop spans 11 amino acids. The CDR3 protein is CASTQVNEQYF. The CDR3 DNA follows: TGTGCCAGCACCCAGGTCAACGAGCAGTACTTC.

Points on this clone: This sample includes further DNA sequences coding for the same CDR3. The V and J genes are TRBV19 and TRBJ1-1, with D hard to call. The CDR3 has 11 amino acids. Germline-derived CDR1 and CDR2 are LNHDA and SQIVND (reference sequence). Between the trimmed V and J ends, which lost 3 bases and 5 bases, there was a span of 4 bases. The CDR3: CASSIGTEAFF. CDR3 nucleotide sequence: TGTGCCAGTAGTATTGGAACTGAAGCTTTCTTT.

The chain is built from TRBV9 and TRBJ2-7, with 8 bases fitting TRBD2. V lost 2 bases and J lost 4; bases outside the gene matches: 8. The CDR3 loop spans 15 amino acids. Germline V gene lookup returns CDR1 SGDLS and CDR2 YYNGEE. As DNA, the CDR3 is TGTGCCAGCAGCGTGCGGTCGACTAGCGTTTACGAGCAGTACTTC. It translates to CASSVRSTSVYEQYF.

This clone has only one observation. This rearrangement joins TRBV7-6 to TRBJ2-3, with TRBD2 identical over 7 bases. Germline CDR1 SGHVS, CDR2 FNYEAQ. The junction had 16 bases not matched to a gene; V was cut back by 4 bases and J by 6 bases. The CDR3 runs to 17 residues. CDR3 DNA sequence: TGTGCCAGCAGCTCTTTCCCGGGACTACTCTTTAGGGATACGCAGTATTTT. It codes for CASSSFPGLLFRDTQYF.

The CDR3 DNA reads TGTGCCAGCTCACTTTGGGTGAGCTCCTACAATGAGCAGTTCTTC. It translates to CASSLWVSSYNEQFF. The V gene is TRBV18, the J gene TRBJ2-1; D call uncertain. Trimming left V 4 bases short and J 0 bases short, with 10 bases between. This CDR3 has 15 amino acids. Germline CDR1 reads KGHSH; CDR2 reads LQKENI.

This chain joins TRBV10-1 and TRBJ2-1; TRBD2 might be the D (6 bases). This CDR3 is built from 12 residues. V was clipped by 4 bases and J by 10 bases, with 11 bases between them. CDR1 and CDR2 (germline): WNHNN, SYGVQD (reference sequence). Here the CDR3 reads CASSGASVEQFF. In DNA, the CDR3 is TGCGCCAGCAGTGGGGCTAGCGTAGAGCAGTTCTTC.

This sequence joins TRBV7-3 and TRBJ2-3, with D possibly TRBD2 on 7 matching bases. Trimming cost V 0 bases and J 2 bases, with 18 bases left between them. The CDR3 covers 18 residues. The germline gives CDR1 SGHTA, CDR2 FQGTGA. The CDR3: CASSLTLKGGIFTDTQYF. In DNA, the CDR3 is TGTGCCAGCAGCTTAACGTTAAAGGGGGGGATCTTCACAGATACGCAGTATTTT.

The V call is TRBV7-2, the J call TRBJ2-7, with 8 bases identical to TRBD2. Germline trimming cut 5 bases from V and 6 bases from J; bases unmatched to any gene: 9. Germline V gene data show CDR1 as SGHTA and CDR2 as FQGNSA. The CDR3 has 14 residues. As DNA, the CDR3 is TGTGCCAGCAGCGCTCCCGGGGCGGGGGGCGAGCAGTACTTC. Encoded protein: CASSAPGAGGEQYF.

The rearrangement joins TRBV27 to TRBJ2-7; no reliable D call. Trimming removed 2 bases at V and 2 bases at J, with 13 bases between. Germline lookup yields CDR1 MNHEY and CDR2 SMNVEV (reference sequence). This CDR3 region has 15 residues. The CDR3: CASSLGRLPTYEQYF. CDR3 coding DNA: TGTGCCAGCAGTTTAGGCCGACTCCCCACCTACGAGCAGTACTTC.

This sequence joins TRBV6-5 and TRBJ1-5; D not resolved. The CDR3 runs 14 residues. The V and J ends lost 3 bases and 6 bases respectively, with 12 bases between them. Germline CDR1 and CDR2: MNHEY and SVGAGI. In DNA form, the CDR3 reads TGTGCCAGCAGTTATTCTTCGGGATCTCAGCCCCAGCATTTT. It specifies CASSYSSGSQPQHF.

This chain joins TRBV18 and TRBJ1-5; D is unclear. Germline values: CDR1 KGHSH, CDR2 LQKENI. CDR3 length equals 15 residues. V dropped 4 bases and J dropped 3 bases, with 13 bases sitting between them. CDR3 protein: CASSLNVQINQPQHF. CDR3 sequence (DNA): TGTGCCAGCTCACTGAACGTCCAGATCAATCAGCCCCAGCATTTT.

The chain uses TRBV5-6 and TRBJ2-7; TRBD1 aligns across 8 bases. Trimming took 3 bases from V and 1 from J; bases not matched to a gene: 9. Looked up from germline, CDR1 is SGHDT and CDR2 is YYEEEE. This CDR3 is 16 amino acids long. The CDR3 protein is CASSYRLQGASYEQYF. In nucleotides, the CDR3 is TGTGCCAGCAGCTATCGCCTCCAGGGGGCATCCTACGAGCAGTACTTC.

The V call is TRBV3-1 (or the pseudogene TRBV3-2), the J call TRBJ1-2; D perhaps matches TRBD1 (5 bases). This CDR3 has 14 residues. Trimming took off 1 base at V and 7 bases at J, with 13 bases between the two ends. Germline CDR1 LGHDT, CDR2 YNNKEL (reference sequence). CDR3 coding DNA: TGTGCCAGCAGCCAAGGACCCACAGGCGGTGGCTACACCTTC. It is translated as CASSQGPTGGGYTF.

The chain uses TRBV5-6 and TRBJ1-5; D remains ambiguous. Germline V lookup: CDR1 SGHDT, CDR2 YYEEEE. The CDR3 runs 16 residues. Trimming took off 2 bases at V and 4 bases at J, with 16 bases between the two ends. The CDR3 coding sequence is TGTGCCAGCAGCTTCTGGACCGGGGTGGGGAATCAGCCCCAGCATTTT. Amino acid sequence: CASSFWTGVGNQPQHF.

The rearrangement joins TRBV5-8 to TRBJ1-2; possibly TRBD1 for D (5 bases). The CDR3 is 14 amino acids. The germline gives CDR1 SGHTS, CDR2 YDEGEE. Trimming took off 1 base at V and 6 bases at J, with 13 bases between the two ends. Here the CDR3 DNA reads TGTGCCAGCAGCTTGAGGGGAGGGATTGATGGCTACACCTTC. Translated: CASSLRGGIDGYTF. The entire variable domain, with the rest obtained from reference TRBV5-8 and TRBJ1-2, is as follows: EAGVTQSPTHLIKTRGQQATLRCSPISGHTSVYWYQQALGLGLQFLLWYDEGEERNRGNFPPRFSGRQFPNYSSELNVNALELEDSALYLCASSLRGGIDGYTFGSGTRLTVV.

This clone has only a few counts. The rearrangement joins TRBV18 to TRBJ1-1; perhaps TRBD1 as D (6 bases). Germline-derived CDR1 and CDR2 are KGHSH and LQKENI. The V gene lost 6 bases and the J gene lost 5 bases, with 13 bases spanning the gap. This CDR3 spans 13 amino acids. The CDR3 nucleotides are TGTGCCAGCTCGGGCAGGGGTCGTACTGAAGCTTTCTTT. It translates to CASSGRGRTEAFF.

The chain is built from TRBV27 and TRBJ2-1; 8 bases are shared with TRBD1. The CDR3 has 16 residues. Trimming cost V 5 bases and J 2 bases; bases outside gene matches: 8. Germline loops: CDR1 MNHEY, CDR2 SMNVEV (reference sequence). The CDR3 reads CASSLTQQGAYNEQFF. CDR3 nucleotides: TGTGCCAGCAGTCTCACTCAACAGGGGGCCTACAATGAGCAGTTCTTC.

This sequence joins TRBV9 and TRBJ2-1, with 13 bases matching TRBD2. The trim removed 3 bases at V and 4 bases at J, leaving 7 bases unmatched. There are 17 residues in the CDR3. CDR1 SGDLS and CDR2 YYNGEE come from the germline V gene. Here the CDR3 DNA reads TGTGCCAGCAGCGAAAACCCGGGACTAGCGGGATACAATGAGCAGTTCTTC. As protein: CASSENPGLAGYNEQFF.

The chain uses TRBV29-1 and TRBJ2-1, with unresolved D. The CDR3 is 13 residues long. V lost 4 bases to trimming and J lost 5 bases, with 12 bases between them. Germline values: CDR1 SQVTM, CDR2 ANQGSEA. CDR3 in amino acids: CSVVFWTDNEQFF. The CDR3, as DNA: TGCAGCGTTGTTTTTTGGACCGACAATGAGCAGTTCTTC.

The chain combines TRBV7-2 with TRBJ2-1; TRBD2 aligns across 11 bases. CDR3 length equals 16 residues. The trim removed 1 base at V and 1 base at J, leaving 0 bases unmatched. CDR1 and CDR2 from the germline V gene are SGHTA and FQGNSA. The DNA for the CDR3 is TGTGCCAGCAGCTTAGGACTAGCGGGATCCTACAATGAGCAGTTCTTC. Its translation: CASSLGLAGSYNEQFF.

This chain uses TRBV15 with TRBJ1-4; 8 bases are a match to TRBD1. Per germline, CDR1 LNHNV and CDR2 YYDKDF (reference sequence). The CDR3 length is 14 residues. After removal of 5 bases from V and 8 bases from J, the junction contained 7 bases not matched to a gene. As DNA, the CDR3 is TGTGCCACCAGCGCCCCGGACAGGGACGAAAAACTGTTTTTT. It encodes CATSAPDRDEKLFF.

The rearrangement uses TRBV20-1 and TRBJ2-5; perhaps TRBD1 as D (5 bases). The CDR3 spans 10 residues. Germline CDR1 is DFQATT and CDR2 is SNEGSKA (reference sequence). V gave up 8 bases and J gave up 3 bases, with 7 bases separating them. The CDR3, as DNA: TGCAGTCCACAGGAAGAGACCCAGTACTTC. Its protein product is CSPQEETQYF.

The genes are TRBV10-3 and TRBJ2-7; D is ambiguous. CDR3 length: 14 amino acids. The ends were cut back, 0 bases at V and 2 bases at J, with 8 bases in the middle. Germline V gene sequence: CDR1 ENHRY, CDR2 SYGVKD. The CDR3 region is CAISESGTAYEQYF. The CDR3 DNA is TGTGCCATCAGTGAGTCGGGCACAGCCTACGAGCAGTACTTC.